This TCR beta chain was obtained from a study of blood T cell repertoires in COVID-19. The table came from immunoSEQ multiplex PCR; TCRdb's copy has only in-frame clones and leaves some out. The data contain some 670,000 clones, 70% to 90% of them seen just once; the ten biggest clones take up more than 0.25%. The length of the CDR3 is 15 residues. The germline V gene has CDR1 SQVTM and CDR2 ANQGSEA. V dropped 0 bases and J dropped 3 bases, with 14 bases sitting between them. V usage is TRBV29-1 and J usage is TRBJ1-2, with a weak D call TRBD1 (5 bases). The receptor comes from a woman aged 18-30 years with acute or convalescent COVID-19. Sequencing was performed on peripheral blood. In DNA form, the CDR3 reads TGCAGCGTTGAAGATAGCACCAGGGTTGACTATGGCTACACCTTC. It encodes CSVEDSTRVDYGYTF.